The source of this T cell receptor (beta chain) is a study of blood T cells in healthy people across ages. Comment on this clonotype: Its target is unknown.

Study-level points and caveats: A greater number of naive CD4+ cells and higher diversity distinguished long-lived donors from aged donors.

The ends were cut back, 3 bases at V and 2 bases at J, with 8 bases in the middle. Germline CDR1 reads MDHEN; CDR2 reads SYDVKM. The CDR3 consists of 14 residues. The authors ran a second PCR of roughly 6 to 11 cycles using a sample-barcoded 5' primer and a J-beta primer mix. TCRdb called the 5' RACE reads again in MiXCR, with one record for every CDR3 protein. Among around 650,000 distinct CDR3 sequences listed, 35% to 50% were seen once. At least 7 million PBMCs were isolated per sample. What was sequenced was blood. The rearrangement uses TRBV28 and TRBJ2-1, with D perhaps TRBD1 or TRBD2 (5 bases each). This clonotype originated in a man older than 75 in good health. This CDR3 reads CASSFRGPYNEQFF. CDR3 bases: TGTGCCAGCAGTTTCCGGGGCCCCTACAATGAGCAGTTCTTC.